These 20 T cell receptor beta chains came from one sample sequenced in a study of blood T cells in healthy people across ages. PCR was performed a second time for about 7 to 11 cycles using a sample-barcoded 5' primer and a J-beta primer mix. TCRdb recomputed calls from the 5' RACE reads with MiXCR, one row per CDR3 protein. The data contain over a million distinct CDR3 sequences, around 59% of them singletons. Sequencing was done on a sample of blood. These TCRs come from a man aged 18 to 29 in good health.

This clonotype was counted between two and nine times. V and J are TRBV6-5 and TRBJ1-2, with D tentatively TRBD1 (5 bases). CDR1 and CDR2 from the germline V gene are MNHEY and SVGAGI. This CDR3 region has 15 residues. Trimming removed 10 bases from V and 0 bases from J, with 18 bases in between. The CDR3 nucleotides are TGTGCCACTCGGCGGGGACGCCATGCTAACTATGGCTACACCTTC. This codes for CATRRGRHANYGYTF.

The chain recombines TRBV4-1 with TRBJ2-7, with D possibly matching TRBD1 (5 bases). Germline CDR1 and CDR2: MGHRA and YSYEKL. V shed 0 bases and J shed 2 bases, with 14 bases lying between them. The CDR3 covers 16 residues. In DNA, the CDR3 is TGCGCCAGCAGCCAAGAAAGGACAACGATACCCTACGAGCAGTACTTC. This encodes CASSQERTTIPYEQYF.

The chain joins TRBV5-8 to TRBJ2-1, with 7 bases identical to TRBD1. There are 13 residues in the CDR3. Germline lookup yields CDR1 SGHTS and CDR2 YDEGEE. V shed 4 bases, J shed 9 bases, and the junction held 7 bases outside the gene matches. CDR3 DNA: TGTGCCAGCAGCGCATGGGACAGTACTGAGCAGTTCTTC. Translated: CASSAWDSTEQFF.

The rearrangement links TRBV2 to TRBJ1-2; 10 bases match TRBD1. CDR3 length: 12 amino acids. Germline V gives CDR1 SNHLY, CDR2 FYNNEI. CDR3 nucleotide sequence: TGTGCTCAGCCGGGACAGGGGACCTGCTACACCTTC. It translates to CAQPGQGTCYTF.

CDR3 protein: CATSIGRYQETQYF. For the CDR3, the DNA is TGTGCCACCAGCATCGGACGGTACCAAGAGACCCAGTACTTC. The rearrangement uses TRBV15 and TRBJ2-5; D call uncertain. In germline, CDR1 is LNHNV, CDR2 YYDKDF (reference sequence). Deletions cut 4 bases from V and 0 bases from J, with 9 bases between. The CDR3 has 14 amino acids.

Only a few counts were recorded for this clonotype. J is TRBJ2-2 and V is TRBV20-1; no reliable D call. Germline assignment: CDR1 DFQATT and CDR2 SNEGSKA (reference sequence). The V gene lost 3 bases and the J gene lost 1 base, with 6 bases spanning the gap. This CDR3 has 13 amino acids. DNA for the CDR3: TGCAGTGCTAGGGGCGAGAACACCGGGGAGCTGTTTTTT. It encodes CSARGENTGELFF.

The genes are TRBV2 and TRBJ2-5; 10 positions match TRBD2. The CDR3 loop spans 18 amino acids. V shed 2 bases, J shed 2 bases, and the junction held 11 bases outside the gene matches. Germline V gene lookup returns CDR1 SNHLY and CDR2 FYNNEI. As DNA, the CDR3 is TGTGCCAGCAGTGAATTAGCGGGAGGACCAACGGGACAAGAGACCCAGTACTTC. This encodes CASSELAGGPTGQETQYF.

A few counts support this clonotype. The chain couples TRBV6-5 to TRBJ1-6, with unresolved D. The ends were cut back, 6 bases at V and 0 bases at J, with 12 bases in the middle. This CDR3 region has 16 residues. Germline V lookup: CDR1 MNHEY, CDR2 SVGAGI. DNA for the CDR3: TGTGCCAGCAGCACCTTCCAGAGCTCCTATAATTCACCCCTCCACTTT. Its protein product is CASSTFQSSYNSPLHF.

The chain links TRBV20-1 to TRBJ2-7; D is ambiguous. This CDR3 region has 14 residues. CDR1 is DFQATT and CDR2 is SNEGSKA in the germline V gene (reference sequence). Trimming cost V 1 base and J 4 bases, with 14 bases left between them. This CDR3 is CSARVTFNSYEQYF. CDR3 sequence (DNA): TGCAGTGCTAGAGTGACATTCAATTCGTACGAGCAGTACTTC.

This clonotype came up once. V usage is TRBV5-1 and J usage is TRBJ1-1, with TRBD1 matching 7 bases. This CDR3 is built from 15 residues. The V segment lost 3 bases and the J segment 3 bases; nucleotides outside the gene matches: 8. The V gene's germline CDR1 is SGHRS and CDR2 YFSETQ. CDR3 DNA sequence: TGCGCCAGCAGCTCAGGGGAGGGGGCGGACACTGAAGCTTTCTTT. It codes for CASSSGEGADTEAFF.

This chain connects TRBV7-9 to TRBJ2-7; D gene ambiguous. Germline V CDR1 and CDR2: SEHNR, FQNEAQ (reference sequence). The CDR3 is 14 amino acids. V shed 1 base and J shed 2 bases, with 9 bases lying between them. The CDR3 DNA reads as TGTGCCAGCAGCTTAGACGGGCTTCCCTACGAGCAGTACTTC. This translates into CASSLDGLPYEQYF.

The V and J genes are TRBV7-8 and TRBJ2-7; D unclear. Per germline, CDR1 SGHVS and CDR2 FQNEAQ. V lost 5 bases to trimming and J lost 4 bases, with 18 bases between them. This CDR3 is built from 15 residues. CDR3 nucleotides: TGTGCCAGCAGCCCCTTCCGGGCAGACTGGTACGAGCAGTACTTC. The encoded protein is CASSPFRADWYEQYF.

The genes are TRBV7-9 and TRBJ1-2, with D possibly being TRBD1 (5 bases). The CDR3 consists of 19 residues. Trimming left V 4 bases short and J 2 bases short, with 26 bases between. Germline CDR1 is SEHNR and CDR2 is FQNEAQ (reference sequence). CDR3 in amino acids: CASSSPPPIQVGVNYGYTF. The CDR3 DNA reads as TGTGCCAGCAGCTCTCCACCACCCATACAGGTCGGCGTAAACTATGGCTACACCTTC.

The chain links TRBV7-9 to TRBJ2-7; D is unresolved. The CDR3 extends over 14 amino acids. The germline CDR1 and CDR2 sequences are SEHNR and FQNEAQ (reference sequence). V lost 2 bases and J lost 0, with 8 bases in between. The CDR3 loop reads CASSLNISSYEQYF. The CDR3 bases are TGTGCCAGCAGCTTAAATATAAGCTCCTACGAGCAGTACTTC.

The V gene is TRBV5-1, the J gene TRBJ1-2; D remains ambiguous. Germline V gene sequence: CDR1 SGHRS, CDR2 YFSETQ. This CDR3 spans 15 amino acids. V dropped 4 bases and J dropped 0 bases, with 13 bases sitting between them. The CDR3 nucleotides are TGCGCCAGCAGCGAAGCGACAACCGCTAACTATGGCTACACCTTC. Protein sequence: CASSEATTANYGYTF.

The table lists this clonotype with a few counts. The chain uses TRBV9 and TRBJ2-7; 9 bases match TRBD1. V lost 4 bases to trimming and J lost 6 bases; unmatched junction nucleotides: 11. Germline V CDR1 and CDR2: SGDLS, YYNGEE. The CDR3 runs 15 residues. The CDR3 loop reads CASSSTGQGKVEQYF. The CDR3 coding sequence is TGTGCCAGCAGCTCAACGGGACAGGGAAAAGTCGAGCAGTACTTC.

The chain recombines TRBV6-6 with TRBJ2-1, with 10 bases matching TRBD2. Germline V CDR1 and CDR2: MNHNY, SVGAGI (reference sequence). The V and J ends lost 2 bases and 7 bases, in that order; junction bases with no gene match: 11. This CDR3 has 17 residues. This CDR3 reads CASSYQPLAGAVNEQFF. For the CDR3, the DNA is TGTGCCAGCAGTTACCAACCGCTAGCGGGGGCTGTAAATGAGCAGTTCTTC.

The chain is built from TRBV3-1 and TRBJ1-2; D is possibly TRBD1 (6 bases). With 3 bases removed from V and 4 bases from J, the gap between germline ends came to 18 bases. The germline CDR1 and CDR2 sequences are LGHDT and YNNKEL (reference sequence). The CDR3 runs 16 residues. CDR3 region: CASSQLPEQGPYGYTF. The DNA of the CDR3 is TGTGCCAGCAGCCAGCTTCCCGAACAGGGTCCCTATGGCTACACCTTC.

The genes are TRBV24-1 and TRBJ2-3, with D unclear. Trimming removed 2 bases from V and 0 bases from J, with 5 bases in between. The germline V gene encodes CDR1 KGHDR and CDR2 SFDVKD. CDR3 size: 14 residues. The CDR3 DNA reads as TGTGCCACCAGTGATTCGGACAGCACAGATACGCAGTATTTT. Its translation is CATSDSDSTDTQYF.

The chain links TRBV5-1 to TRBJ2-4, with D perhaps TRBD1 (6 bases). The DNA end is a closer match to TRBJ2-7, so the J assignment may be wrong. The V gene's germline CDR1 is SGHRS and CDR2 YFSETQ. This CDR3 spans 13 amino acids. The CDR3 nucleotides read TGCGCCAGCAGCTTGTCAGGGGTTGACGAGCAGTACTTC. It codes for CASSLSGVDEQYF.